This T cell receptor (beta chain) was sequenced for a study of T cell changes during pregnancy in multiple sclerosis. Germline CDR1 reads MGHRA; CDR2 reads YSYEKL. This CDR3 is 16 amino acids long. Germline trimming cut 1 base from V and 4 bases from J; bases unmatched to any gene: 6. Assay used: immunoSEQ multiplex PCR; TCRdb lists only in-frame clones, some missing. The sample has 40,000 or so clones; around 93% are singletons. Sequences were derived from CD4+ T cells from peripheral blood mononuclear cells, sampled in the third trimester of pregnancy. This chain connects TRBV4-1 to TRBJ2-3; TRBD2 aligns across 9 bases. This clonotype was obtained from a female donor in good health, enrolled as a control in a pregnancy study. CDR3 coding DNA: TGCGCCAGCAGCCAAGCGTTCGCGGGAGGGCCAGATACGCAGTATTTT. Its protein product is CASSQAFAGGPDTQYF.